The clone carrying this T cell receptor (beta chain) was found many times. Its antigen remains unidentified. The record originates from a study of T cell repertoires in cytomegalovirus infection. The CDR3 has 13 residues. CDR1 SEHNR and CDR2 FQNEAQ come from the germline V gene (reference sequence). The ends were cut back, 1 base at V and 3 bases at J, with 7 bases in the middle. One entry per CDR3 protein, called by TCRdb with MiXCR from the reads. The sample includes nearly 450,000 distinct CDR3 sequences, approximately 31% of them seen just once. Findings of the study overall: Clonotypes of TCR beta that were HLA-C-restricted and CMV-specific dominated the ex vivo response.

The clonotype was recovered from a human donor in good health (CMV status not recorded). Some clones in this sample may be carry-over from other donors' samples. The specimen sequenced was PBMCs. This rearrangement joins TRBV7-9 to TRBJ2-7; D remains ambiguous. The CDR3 coding sequence is TGTGCCAGCAGCTTAGGGGATAGCTACGAGCAGTACTTC. It specifies CASSLGDSYEQYF. The variable domain in full, completed from reference TRBV7-9 and TRBJ2-7, reads DTGVSQNPRHKITKRGQNVTFRCDPISEHNRLYWYRQTLGQGPEFLTYFQNEAQLEKSRLLSDRFSAERPKGSFSTLEIQRTEQGDSAMYLCASSLGDSYEQYFGPGTRLTVT.